This T cell receptor beta chain was obtained from a study of OX40 agonist ivuxolimab in advanced cancers. The overall study: The treatment was a fully human IgG2 OX40 agonist, ivuxolimab. Patients were 82.7% male with ages roughly 23 to 90, mean 60.

Per germline, CDR1 MNHNS and CDR2 SASEGT. The CDR3 sequence is 15 residues long. Trimming removed 5 bases from V and 1 base from J, with 14 bases in between. Profiled with immunoSEQ multiplex PCR; TCRdb holds only in-frame clones, not every one. The data show more than 65,000 clones, roughly 81% seen once. Sequenced material: CD4+ or CD8+ T cells sorted from blood, taken in a trial of the OX40 agonist ivuxolimab. The source is an adult with an advanced solid tumor such as melanoma, head and neck, liver or kidney cancer. The V call is TRBV6-1, the J call TRBJ1-1; the D gene is possibly TRBD1 (6 bases). CDR3 amino acids: CASSIQGIQNTEAFF. As DNA, the CDR3 is TGTGCCAGCAGTATACAGGGTATTCAGAACACTGAAGCTTTCTTT.